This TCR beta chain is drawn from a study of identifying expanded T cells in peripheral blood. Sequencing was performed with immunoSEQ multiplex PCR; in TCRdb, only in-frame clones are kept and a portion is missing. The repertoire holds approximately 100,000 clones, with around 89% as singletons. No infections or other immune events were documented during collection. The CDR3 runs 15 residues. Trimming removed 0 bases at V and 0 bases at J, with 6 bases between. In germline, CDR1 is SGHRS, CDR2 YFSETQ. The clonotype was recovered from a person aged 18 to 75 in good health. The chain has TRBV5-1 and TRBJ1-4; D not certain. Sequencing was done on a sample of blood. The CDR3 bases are TGCGCCAGCAGCTTGGTACCGACAACTAATGAAAAACTGTTTTTT. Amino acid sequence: CASSLVPTTNEKLFF.